The 9 T cell receptor beta chains below were found in one sample sequenced in a study of T cells after yellow fever vaccination. TCRdb called the 5' RACE reads again in MiXCR, with one record for every CDR3 protein. The sample includes 600,000 to 750,000 distinct CDR3 sequences, about 12% of them seen just once. The specimen comprised PBMCs, sampled on the day of the yellow fever booster vaccination. Receptors were obtained from a man in his thirties or forties who received the YFV17D yellow fever vaccine.

This clonotype was picked up a small number of times. The chain recombines TRBV7-9 with TRBJ2-6, with a possible D match to TRBD1 (5 bases). Trimming left V 0 bases short and J 2 bases short, with 8 bases between. Germline values: CDR1 SEHNR, CDR2 FQNEAQ (reference sequence). The CDR3 length is 16 residues. This CDR3 is CASSLAAGPGANVLTF. DNA of the CDR3: TGTGCCAGCAGCTTAGCCGCAGGGCCTGGGGCCAACGTCCTGACTTTC.

Only a few counts were recorded for this clonotype. The genes are TRBV20-1 and TRBJ2-3; no clear D gene. The V gene's germline CDR1 is DFQATT and CDR2 SNEGSKA (reference sequence). The CDR3 loop spans 14 amino acids. CDR3: CTIGPETSTDTQYF. In nucleotides, the CDR3 is TGCACCATAGGGCCCGAAACTAGCACAGATACGCAGTATTTT.

The chain has TRBV29-1 and TRBJ2-7, with D possibly matching TRBD2 (6 bases). V lost 6 bases, J lost 3 bases, and 9 bases lay in between. The CDR3 is made up of 11 amino acids. Germline values: CDR1 SQVTM, CDR2 ANQGSEA. The CDR3 protein is CSVGDFYEQYF. The CDR3 DNA is TGCAGCGTGGGGGACTTCTACGAGCAGTACTTC.

This sequence joins TRBV12-3 or TRBV12-4 and TRBJ1-5; D is unclear. Trimming stripped 5 bases from V and 2 bases from J, with 10 bases between. The CDR3 runs to 14 residues. The CDR3 DNA follows: TGTGCCAGCAGTACCAAAGGAGGCAATCAGCCCCAGCATTTT. As protein: CASSTKGGNQPQHF.

There are many counts of this clonotype. The chain is built from TRBV7-2 and TRBJ1-4; tentatively, D is TRBD1 (5 bases). V shed 4 bases and J shed 1 base, with 7 bases lying between them. This CDR3 spans 14 amino acids. Germline CDR1 and CDR2: SGHTA and FQGNSA. The CDR3 DNA is TGTGCCAGCAGCTCTCAGGGAACTAATGAAAAACTGTTTTTT. Protein sequence: CASSSQGTNEKLFF.

The V and J genes are TRBV12-3 or TRBV12-4 and TRBJ1-6; 8 bases fit TRBD1. V was pared by 4 bases and J by 10 bases, with 9 bases of the junction left unmatched. This CDR3 has 15 residues. In nucleotides, the CDR3 is TGTGCCAGCAGTTCCCAGGGGGCGGTGGGGTCACCCCTCCACTTT. This encodes CASSSQGAVGSPLHF.

The chain joins TRBV25-1 to TRBJ2-2; D unclear. The CDR3 loop spans 12 amino acids. Deletions cut 6 bases from V and 6 bases from J, with 8 bases between. The germline V gene has CDR1 MGHDK and CDR2 SYGVNS. CDR3 loop: CASSMWAGELFF. CDR3 coding DNA: TGTGCCAGCAGCATGTGGGCCGGGGAGCTGTTTTTT.

V is TRBV20-1 and J is TRBJ2-5; D call uncertain. Looked up from germline, CDR1 is DFQATT and CDR2 is SNEGSKA (reference sequence). V was clipped by 3 bases and J by 0 bases, with 5 bases between them. The CDR3 is 12 residues long. The CDR3 protein is CSASVYQETQYF. CDR3 nucleotides: TGCAGTGCTAGCGTTTACCAAGAGACCCAGTACTTC.

The table lists this clonotype with many counts. The rearrangement uses TRBV7-2 and TRBJ2-7; D unresolved. Germline CDR1 and CDR2: SGHTA and FQGNSA. The CDR3 has 13 residues. Trimming removed 2 bases from V and 4 bases from J, with 9 bases in between. In DNA form, the CDR3 reads TGTGCCAGCAGCTTACAAGGTTATTACGAGCAGTACTTC. This sequence encodes CASSLQGYYEQYF. Using reference TRBV7-2 and TRBJ2-7 for the parts outside the CDR3, the full variable domain is GAGVSQSPSNKVTEKGKDVELRCDPISGHTALYWYRQSLGQGLEFLIYFQGNSAPDKSGLPSDRFSAERTGGSVSTLTIQRTQQEDSAVYLCASSLQGYYEQYFGPGTRLTVT.